This T cell receptor beta chain was recovered during a study of cytomegalovirus exposure and HLA in healthy donors. For the study at large: Genetic ancestry analysis placed around 76% of the 300 to 500 donors that were genotyped in the Caucasian-associated cluster.

A note on this clone: The antigen is unknown.

The CDR3 consists of 14 residues. V was pared by 6 bases and J by 15 bases, with 10 bases of the junction left unmatched. CDR1 is MGHRA and CDR2 is YSYEKL in the germline V gene. Study results and limitations: Reportedly, diagnosis of cytomegalovirus status by the classifier showed high specificity and sensitivity. It was in a later analysis that TCR association rates were seen to vary by HLA locus, highest for DRB1 and lowest for HLA-C.

Vbeta (60) and Jbeta (13) primers were used in the PCR. Original analysis: Among the unique TCR beta chains that a later analysis counted, some 73 million in all, about 10 million were shared. The repertoire was sequenced with immunoSEQ multiplex PCR; TCRdb's copy has only in-frame clones and lacks some. The V and J calls and the clone size are those of that table, but D and trimming were determined from the DNA. The repertoire consists of 200,000 to 250,000 clones, with roughly four fifths occurring once and the leading ten covering 1.4%. This TCR came from a girl between 10 and 17 years old in good health and CMV-seronegative. This rearrangement joins TRBV4-1 to TRBJ2-1, with 14 bases aligning to TRBD2. Sequencing input: PBMCs. The DNA for the CDR3 is TGCGCCAGCAGAGAGACAGGGACTAGCGGGAGTTTGTTCTTC. This translates into CASRETGTSGSLFF.